This T cell receptor (beta chain) was recovered during a study of OX40 agonist ivuxolimab in advanced cancers. The CDR3 has 10 residues. CDR1 is DFQATT and CDR2 is SNEGSKA in the germline V gene (reference sequence). The assay was immunoSEQ multiplex PCR, and TCRdb's table has in-frame clones only and misses some. Of around 70,000 clones listed, 82% are singletons. This sequence joins TRBV20-1 and TRBJ1-2; D gene uncertain. The TCR comes from an adult with an advanced solid tumor such as melanoma, head and neck, liver or kidney cancer. The sequencing here drew on CD4+ or CD8+ T cells sorted from blood, taken in a trial of the OX40 agonist ivuxolimab. The CDR3 loop is CSGVEDGYTF. The CDR3 DNA reads as TGCAGCGGGGTGGAGGATGGCTACACCTTC.